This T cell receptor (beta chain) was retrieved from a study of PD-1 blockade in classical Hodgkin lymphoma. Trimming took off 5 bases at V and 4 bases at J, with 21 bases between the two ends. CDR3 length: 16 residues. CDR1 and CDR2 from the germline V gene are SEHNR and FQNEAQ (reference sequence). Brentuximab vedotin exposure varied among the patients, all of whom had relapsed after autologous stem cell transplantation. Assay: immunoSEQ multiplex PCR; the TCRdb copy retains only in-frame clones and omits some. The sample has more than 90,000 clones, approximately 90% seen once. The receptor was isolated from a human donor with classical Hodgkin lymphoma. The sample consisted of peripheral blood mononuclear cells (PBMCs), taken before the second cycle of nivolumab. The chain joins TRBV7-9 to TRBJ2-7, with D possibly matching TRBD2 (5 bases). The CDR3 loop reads CASSKGLSGVGYEQYF. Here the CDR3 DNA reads TGTGCCAGCAGCAAAGGCCTGTCCGGGGTTGGTTACGAGCAGTACTTC. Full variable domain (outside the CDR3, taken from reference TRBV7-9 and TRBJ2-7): DTGVSQNPRHKITKRGQNVTFRCDPISEHNRLYWYRQTLGQGPEFLTYFQNEAQLEKSRLLSDRFSAERPKGSFSTLEIQRTEQGDSAMYLCASSKGLSGVGYEQYFGPGTRLTVT.